The 5 T cell receptor beta chains below were found in one sample sequenced in a study of T cell changes during pregnancy in multiple sclerosis. Clones were read by immunoSEQ multiplex PCR, and TCRdb kept only the in-frame ones, dropping some. The sample has roughly 40,000 clones, 94% seen once. The starting material was peripheral blood, obtained in the third trimester of pregnancy. Receptor source: a female donor with multiple sclerosis, enrolled in a pregnancy study.

This clone appeared a single time. The gene calls are TRBV10-2 and TRBJ1-6; D is unclear. Germline V lookup: CDR1 WSHSY, CDR2 SAAADI. Trimming left V 8 bases short and J 7 bases short, with 9 bases between. The CDR3 spans 12 residues. CDR3 in amino acids: CASRYRNSPLHF. The CDR3, as DNA: TGCGCCAGCCGATATAGAAATTCACCCCTCCACTTT.

The CDR3 DNA sequence: TGTGCCAGCAGCTTAGATGGTAGCGGGATCTACAATGAGCAGTTCTTC. Translation gives CASSLDGSGIYNEQFF. The chain joins TRBV11-2 to TRBJ2-1; 8 bases match TRBD2. The CDR3 is made up of 16 amino acids. V lost 0 bases and J lost 3; bases outside the gene matches: 4. Germline V lookup: CDR1 SGHAT, CDR2 FQNNGV. The whole variable domain, filled in from reference TRBV11-2 and TRBJ2-1, reads EAGVAQSPRYKIIEKRQSVAFWCNPISGHATLYWYQQILGQGPKLLIQFQNNGVVDDSQLPKDRFSAERLKGVDSTLKIQPAKLEDSAVYLCASSLDGSGIYNEQFFGPGTRLTVL.

This chain uses TRBV9 with TRBJ1-1; possible D gene TRBD1, 6 bases. Per germline, CDR1 SGDLS and CDR2 YYNGEE. This CDR3 contains 14 residues. V was trimmed by 1 base and J by 4 bases, leaving 11 bases between them. CDR3 DNA sequence: TGTGCCAGCAGCGTAACAGGGATAGGCACTGAAGCTTTCTTT. The encoded protein is CASSVTGIGTEAFF.

V and J are TRBV14 and TRBJ2-7; 8 nucleotides agree with TRBD1. V dropped 1 base and J dropped 0; count of bases not matched to a gene: 2. This CDR3 contains 15 residues. CDR1 SGHDN and CDR2 FVKESK come from the germline V gene. CDR3 region: CASSQGDRSSYEQYF. The DNA for the CDR3 is TGTGCCAGCAGCCAAGGGGACAGGAGCTCCTACGAGCAGTACTTC. The full variable domain, with the rest looked up from reference TRBV14 and TRBJ2-7, is EAGVTQFPSHSVIEKGQTVTLRCDPISGHDNLYWYRRVMGKEIKFLLHFVKESKQDESGMPNNRFLAERTGGTYSTLKVQPAELEDSGVYFCASSQGDRSSYEQYFGPGTRLTVT.

About this clone itself: One junction end does not reproduce the germline sequence, and a read error may be involved. The genes are TRBV30 and TRBJ1-2; D may be TRBD1 (5 bases). In germline, CDR1 is GTSNPN, CDR2 SVGIG (reference sequence). The CDR3 length is 13 residues. CDR3 in amino acids: CAWSVSGNYGYTF. The CDR3 DNA follows: TGTGCCTGGAGTGTGTCAGGGAACTACGGCTACACCTTC.